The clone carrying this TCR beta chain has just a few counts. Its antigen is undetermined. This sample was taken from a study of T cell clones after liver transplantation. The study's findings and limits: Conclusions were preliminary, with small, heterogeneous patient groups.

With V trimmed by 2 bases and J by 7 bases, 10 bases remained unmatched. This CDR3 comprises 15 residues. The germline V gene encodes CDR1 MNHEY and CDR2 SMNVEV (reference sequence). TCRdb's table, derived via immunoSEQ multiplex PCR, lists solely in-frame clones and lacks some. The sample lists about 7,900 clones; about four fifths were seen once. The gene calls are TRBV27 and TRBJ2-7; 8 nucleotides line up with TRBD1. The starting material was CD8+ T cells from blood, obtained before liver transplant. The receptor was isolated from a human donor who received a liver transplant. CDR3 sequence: CASSLMGRGQGEQYF. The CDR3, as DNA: TGTGCCAGCAGTTTAATGGGCAGGGGGCAGGGAGAGCAGTACTTC.